This TCR beta chain originates from a study of early T cells in non-severe SARS-CoV-2 infection. Study background: It was bulk RNA from unsorted whole blood that was sequenced, and the chains were unpaired.

There are a few counts of this clonotype. Its cognate antigen is unknown. Broader study findings: Comparison of clonotypes with VDJdb favored anti-spike CD8 responses while missing private and CD4 specificities.

Attached unique molecular identifiers marked individual cDNA molecules. TCRdb reanalysed the 5' RACE reads using MiXCR and keeps one entry per CDR3 protein. The sample lists about 94,000 distinct CDR3 sequences, over 10% occurring once. The sample consisted of whole blood. The receptor was derived from an adult who was a healthcare worker with PCR-confirmed SARS-CoV-2 infection or an uninfected control (not recorded which).

The CDR3 sequence: CASHGTSGAYEQYF. DNA for the CDR3: TGTGCCAGCCATGGGACTAGCGGAGCCTACGAGCAGTACTTC. The V and J genes are TRBV28 and TRBJ2-7; 11 positions agree with TRBD2. CDR1 and CDR2 from the germline V gene are MDHEN and SYDVKM. The V segment lost 8 bases and the J segment 2 bases; nucleotides outside the gene matches: 5. This CDR3 is built from 14 residues.